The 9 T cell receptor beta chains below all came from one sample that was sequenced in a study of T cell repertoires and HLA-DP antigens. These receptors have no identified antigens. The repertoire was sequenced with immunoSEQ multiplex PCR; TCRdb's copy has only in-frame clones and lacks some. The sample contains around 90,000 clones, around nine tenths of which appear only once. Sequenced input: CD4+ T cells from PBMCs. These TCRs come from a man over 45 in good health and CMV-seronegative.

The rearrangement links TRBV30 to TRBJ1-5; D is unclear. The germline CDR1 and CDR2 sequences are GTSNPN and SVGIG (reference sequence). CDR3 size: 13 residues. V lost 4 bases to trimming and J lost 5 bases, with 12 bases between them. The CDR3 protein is CAWTLGLDQPQHF. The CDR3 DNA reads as TGTGCCTGGACTTTAGGGTTGGATCAGCCCCAGCATTTT.

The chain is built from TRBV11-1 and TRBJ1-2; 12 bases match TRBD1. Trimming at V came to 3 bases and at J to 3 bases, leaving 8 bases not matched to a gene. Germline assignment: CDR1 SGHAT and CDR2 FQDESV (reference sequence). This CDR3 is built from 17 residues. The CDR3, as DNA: TGTGCCAGCAGCTTGGCCGGGACAGGGGGCTGGTACTATGGCTACACCTTC. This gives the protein CASSLAGTGGWYYGYTF.

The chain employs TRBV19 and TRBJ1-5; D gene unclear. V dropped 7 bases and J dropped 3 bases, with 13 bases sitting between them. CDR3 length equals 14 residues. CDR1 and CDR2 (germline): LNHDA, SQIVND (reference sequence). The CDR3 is CASKGSQHNQPQHF. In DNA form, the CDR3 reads TGTGCCAGTAAAGGCTCACAGCACAATCAGCCCCAGCATTTT.

This CDR3 reads CASSVDGSRDTEAFF. The DNA of the CDR3 is TGTGCCAGCAGCGTAGATGGTAGCAGGGACACTGAAGCTTTCTTT. The rearrangement uses TRBV9 and TRBJ1-1, with D possibly TRBD1 on 5 matching bases. Germline lookup yields CDR1 SGDLS and CDR2 YYNGEE. Trimming pared 0 bases from V and 3 bases from J, leaving 12 bases between. The CDR3 loop spans 15 amino acids.

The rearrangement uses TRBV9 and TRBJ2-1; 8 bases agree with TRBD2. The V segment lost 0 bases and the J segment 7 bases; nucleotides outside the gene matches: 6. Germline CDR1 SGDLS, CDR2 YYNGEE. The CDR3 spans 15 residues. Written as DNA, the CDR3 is TGTGCCAGCAGCGTAGTGGCGGGAGGTGGTAATGAGCAGTTCTTC. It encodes CASSVVAGGGNEQFF.

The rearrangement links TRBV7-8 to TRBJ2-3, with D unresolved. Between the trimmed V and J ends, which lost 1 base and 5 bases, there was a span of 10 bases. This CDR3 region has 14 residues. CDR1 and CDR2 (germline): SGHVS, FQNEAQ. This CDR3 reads CASSLVKGGDTQYF. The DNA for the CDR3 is TGTGCCAGCAGCTTAGTCAAGGGCGGAGATACGCAGTATTTT.

CDR3 coding DNA: TGTGCCAGCAGCTTTCACCACGAGCAGTACTTC. Protein: CASSFHHEQYF. The chain recombines TRBV7-9 with TRBJ2-7; D uncertain. The CDR3 sequence is 11 residues long. V lost 3 bases, J lost 5 bases, and 5 bases lay in between. Per the germline V gene, CDR1 is SEHNR and CDR2 is FQNEAQ (reference sequence).

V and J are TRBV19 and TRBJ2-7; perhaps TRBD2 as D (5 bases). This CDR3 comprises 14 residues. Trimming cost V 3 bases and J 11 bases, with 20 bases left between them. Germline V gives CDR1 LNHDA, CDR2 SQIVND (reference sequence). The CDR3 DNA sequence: TGTGCCAGTAGTATGGCCCTTGTCGATAGGAGGAAGTACTTC. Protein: CASSMALVDRRKYF.

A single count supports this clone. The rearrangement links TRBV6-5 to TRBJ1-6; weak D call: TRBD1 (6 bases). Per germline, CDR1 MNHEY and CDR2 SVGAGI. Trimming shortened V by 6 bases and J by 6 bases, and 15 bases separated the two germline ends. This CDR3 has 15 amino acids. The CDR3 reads CASRFQGGINSPLHF. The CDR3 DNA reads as TGTGCCAGCAGATTTCAAGGGGGGATTAATTCACCCCTCCACTTT.